This T cell receptor (beta chain) was retrieved from a study of blood T cell repertoires in COVID-19. Trimming stripped 4 bases from V and 4 bases from J, with 13 bases between. CDR3 size: 15 residues. Looked up from germline, CDR1 is SGHTA and CDR2 is FQGTGA. Authors' methods: Reference gene primer amplification gave nucleated cell count estimates. Clones were read by immunoSEQ multiplex PCR, and TCRdb kept only the in-frame ones, dropping some. V and J calls and clone size come straight from that table; D and trimming were deduced from the DNA. The sample includes under 150,000 clones, over 75% of them seen just once.

The sequence was collected from a woman in her sixties or seventies with COVID-19, enrolled during active disease. The chain uses TRBV7-3 and TRBJ2-2; TRBD1 is a possible D gene (6 bases). Sequencing was carried out using peripheral blood. The CDR3 coding sequence is TGTGCCAGCAGCTCCGCCGGGACATCCACCGGGGAGCTGTTTTTT. Amino acid sequence: CASSSAGTSTGELFF.